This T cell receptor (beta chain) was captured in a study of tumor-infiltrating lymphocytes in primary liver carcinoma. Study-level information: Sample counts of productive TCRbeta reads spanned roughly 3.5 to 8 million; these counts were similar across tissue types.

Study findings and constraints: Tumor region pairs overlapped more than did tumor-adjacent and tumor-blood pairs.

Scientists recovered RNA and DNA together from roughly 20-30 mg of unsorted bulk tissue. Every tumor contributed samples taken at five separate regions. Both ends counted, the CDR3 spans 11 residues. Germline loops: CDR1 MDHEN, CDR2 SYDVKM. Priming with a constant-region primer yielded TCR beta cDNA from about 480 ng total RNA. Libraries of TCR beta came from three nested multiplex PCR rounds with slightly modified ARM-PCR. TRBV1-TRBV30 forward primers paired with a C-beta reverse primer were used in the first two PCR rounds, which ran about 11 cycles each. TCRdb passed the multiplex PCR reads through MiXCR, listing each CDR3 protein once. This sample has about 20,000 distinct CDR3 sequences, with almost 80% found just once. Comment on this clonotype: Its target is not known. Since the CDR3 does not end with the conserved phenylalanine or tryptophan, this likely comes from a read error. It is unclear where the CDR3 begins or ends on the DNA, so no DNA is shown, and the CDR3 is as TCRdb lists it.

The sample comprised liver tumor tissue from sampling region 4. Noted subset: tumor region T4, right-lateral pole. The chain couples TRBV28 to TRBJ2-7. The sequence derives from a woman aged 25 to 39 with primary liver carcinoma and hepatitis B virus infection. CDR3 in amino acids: CASITMLRAVL.